Each of the 14 T cell receptor beta chains below was sequenced from the same sample in a study of cytomegalovirus exposure and HLA in healthy donors. The PCR had 60 Vbeta and 13 Jbeta primers. The data were produced by immunoSEQ multiplex PCR, yet TCRdb's version contains in-frame clones alone and is incomplete. The table has about 120,000 clones, around four fifths seen once. The specimen sequenced was PBMCs. The receptors originated from a man aged 18 to 30 in good health and CMV-seropositive.

The chain recombines TRBV25-1 with TRBJ1-6, with D possibly being TRBD1 (5 bases). V lost 3 bases, J lost 6 bases, and 12 bases lay in between. The CDR3 extends over 15 amino acids. Per germline, CDR1 MGHDK and CDR2 SYGVNS. The CDR3 DNA reads as TGTGCCAGCAGTGATCCTCGACAGAGTAATTCACCCCTCCACTTT. This translates into CASSDPRQSNSPLHF.

The J gene is TRBJ1-6, the V gene TRBV18; no reliable D call. Per germline, CDR1 KGHSH and CDR2 LQKENI. The CDR3 sequence is 13 residues long. Trimming left V 3 bases short and J 10 bases short, with 10 bases between. DNA for the CDR3: TGTGCCAGCTCACCGTCGAAGGAGTCACCCCTCCACTTT. Translating gives CASSPSKESPLHF.

The V gene is TRBV15, the J gene TRBJ2-7, with 15 bases lining up with TRBD2. The V segment lost 5 bases and the J segment 5 bases; nucleotides outside the gene matches: 13. This CDR3 contains 18 residues. CDR1 LNHNV and CDR2 YYDKDF come from the germline V gene (reference sequence). Written as DNA, the CDR3 is TGTGCCACCAGCCCCCCCGCGGGACTAGCGGGGGGCTTCAACGAGCAGTACTTC. It is translated as CATSPPAGLAGGFNEQYF. Using reference TRBV15 and TRBJ2-7 for the parts outside the CDR3, the full variable domain is DAMVIQNPRYQVTQFGKPVTLSCSQTLNHNVMYWYQQKSSQAPKLLFHYYDKDFNNEADTPDNFQSRRPNTSFCFLDIRSPGLGDTAMYLCATSPPAGLAGGFNEQYFGPGTRLTVT.

CDR3 protein: CASSEGIGANEQFF. CDR3 coding DNA: TGTGCCAGCAGTGAAGGAATAGGGGCCAATGAGCAGTTCTTC. This chain uses TRBV6-1 with TRBJ2-1, with a tentative D call TRBD1 (5 bases). The V gene's germline CDR1 is MNHNS and CDR2 SASEGT. V dropped 1 base and J dropped 6 bases, with 10 bases sitting between them. The CDR3 covers 14 residues.

This chain joins TRBV10-2 and TRBJ2-1, with 11 bases identical to TRBD2. The CDR3 is 16 amino acids. V shed 0 bases, J shed 9 bases, and the junction held 7 bases outside the gene matches. Germline V gene data show CDR1 as WSHSY and CDR2 as SAAADI. This CDR3 is CASSESAGTSGVEQFF. Written as DNA, the CDR3 is TGCGCCAGCAGTGAGTCAGCCGGGACTAGCGGTGTTGAGCAGTTCTTC.

The V call is TRBV30, the J call TRBJ2-1; 11 bases match TRBD1. CDR3 size: 19 residues. From germline, CDR1 is GTSNPN and CDR2 SVGIG (reference sequence). V dropped 3 bases and J dropped 0; count of bases not matched to a gene: 13. Here the CDR3 DNA reads TGTGCCTGGAGCGTCATGGGACAGGGGGAACTCAGCTCCTACAATGAGCAGTTCTTC. It codes for CAWSVMGQGELSSYNEQFF.

This rearrangement joins TRBV7-9 to TRBJ1-3, with D possibly matching TRBD1 (5 bases). The length of the CDR3 is 15 residues. The ends were cut back, 3 bases at V and 4 bases at J, with 13 bases in the middle. Germline V gene sequence: CDR1 SEHNR, CDR2 FQNEAQ (reference sequence). The CDR3 sequence is CASSFGAGDGNTIYF. CDR3 in DNA: TGTGCCAGCAGCTTTGGGGCAGGTGACGGAAACACCATATATTTT.

The rearrangement links TRBV5-1 to TRBJ2-5; 7 nucleotides line up with TRBD2. Germline V gene data show CDR1 as SGHRS and CDR2 as YFSETQ. The CDR3 runs to 18 residues. J gave up 7 bases and V 0 bases, and 18 bases lay outside the gene matches. CDR3: CASSLGAGGGPPRVTQYF. In DNA, the CDR3 is TGCGCCAGCAGCTTGGGGGCGGGCGGGGGTCCCCCCCGGGTGACCCAGTACTTC.

This clone was picked up many times. The chain has TRBV6-5 and TRBJ1-2; maybe TRBD1 (5 bases). Between the trimmed V and J ends, which lost 4 bases and 3 bases, there was a span of 9 bases. The V gene's germline CDR1 is MNHEY and CDR2 SVGAGI. The CDR3 totals 13 residues. This CDR3 reads CASSLTGDYGYTF. For the CDR3, the DNA is TGTGCCAGCAGTTTAACAGGAGACTATGGCTACACCTTC.

The chain has TRBV18 and TRBJ2-2; 7 bases match TRBD1. J gave up 7 bases and V 6 bases, and 2 bases lay outside the gene matches. The CDR3 runs to 12 residues. Germline V CDR1 and CDR2: KGHSH, LQKENI. Here the CDR3 reads CASSHRGGELFF. CDR3 nucleotides: TGTGCCAGCTCCCACAGGGGCGGGGAGCTGTTTTTT. The full variable domain, with the rest looked up from reference TRBV18 and TRBJ2-2, is NAGVMQNPRHLVRRRGQEARLRCSPMKGHSHVYWYRQLPEEGLKFMVYLQKENIIDESGMPKERFSAEFPKEGPSILRIQQVVRGDSAAYFCASSHRGGELFFGEGSRLTVL.

In this sample, this clone turned up a few times. The chain is built from TRBV4-1 and TRBJ2-3; 12 positions match TRBD2. The CDR3 has 18 residues. V gave up 4 bases and J gave up 0 bases; unmatched junction bases: 8. CDR1 and CDR2 from the germline V gene are MGHRA and YSYEKL. The DNA for the CDR3 is TGCGCCAGCAGCCCCGGACTAGCGGGGAGGACTAGCACAGATACGCAGTATTTT. It is translated as CASSPGLAGRTSTDTQYF.

V is TRBV6-1 and J is TRBJ2-4; 7 bases line up with TRBD2. The CDR3 spans 12 residues. Losses at the gene ends were 4 bases for V and 15 bases for J; bases not matched to a gene: 9. Germline CDR1 MNHNS, CDR2 SASEGT. CDR3 residues: CASSGGGEVRYF. The CDR3 coding sequence is TGTGCCAGCAGTGGTGGGGGGGAGGTGAGGTACTTC.

The gene calls are TRBV5-4 and TRBJ2-3; D gene uncertain. CDR1 is SGHNT, CDR2 YYREEE, per germline (reference sequence). V was trimmed by 4 bases and J by 4 bases, leaving 10 bases between them. The CDR3 is 13 amino acids. CDR3 nucleotide sequence: TGTGCCAGCAGCACCGAGGCGGCAGATACGCAGTATTTT. It yields the protein CASSTEAADTQYF.

V is TRBV5-4 and J is TRBJ2-5; D remains ambiguous. Germline CDR1 reads SGHNT; CDR2 reads YYREEE (reference sequence). The CDR3 runs 13 residues. Trimming pared 0 bases from V and 2 bases from J, leaving 5 bases between. CDR3 sequence reads: CASSLDSQETQYF. Written as DNA, the CDR3 is TGTGCCAGCAGCTTGGACAGTCAAGAGACCCAGTACTTC.